What follows are 31 T cell receptor beta chains derived from one specimen sequenced in a study of cytomegalovirus exposure and HLA in healthy donors (dated by TCRdb to 2016 to 2017). Receptor amplification or capture employed the immunoSEQ multiplex PCR assay. A mixture of 60 forward primers for TCR Vbeta segments and 13 reverse primers for TCR Jbeta segments was used in the multiplex PCR. TCRdb carries this immuneACCESS record with in-frame sequences only. Its versions omit some clonotypes, under half of them owing to an unresolved V gene in the studies checked, with the rest unexplained. Present in this sample are 100,000 to 150,000 clones, under 85% of which were seen just once. Together, the top ten hold approximately 4.2% of the sample. Sequencing was performed on PBMCs. The receptors shown here come from a male donor in good health and CMV-seropositive.

CDR3 bases: TGTGCCAGTTCACTTAGCGGGGGGGGAGAGACCCAGTACTTC. Its translation is CASSLSGGGETQYF. This chain uses TRBV28 with TRBJ2-5; 11 bases line up with TRBD2. Per germline, CDR1 MDHEN and CDR2 SYDVKM. CDR3 length: 14 amino acids. With V trimmed by 9 bases and J by 4 bases, 7 bases remained unmatched.

The chain uses TRBV27 and TRBJ2-3, with 9 bases that match TRBD2. The CDR3 extends over 14 amino acids. The V gene end was trimmed by 6 bases and the J gene end by 9 bases; junction bases not matched to a gene: 10. Germline CDR1 and CDR2: MNHEY and SMNVEV (reference sequence). CDR3 region: CASRPLAGTSTQYF. The DNA for the CDR3 is TGTGCCAGCAGGCCGCTAGCGGGAACAAGCACGCAGTATTTT.

The genes are TRBV28 and TRBJ1-5; 9 nucleotides agree with TRBD1. The germline V gene has CDR1 MDHEN and CDR2 SYDVKM. The CDR3 has 17 residues. Germline trimming cut 0 bases from V and 3 bases from J; bases unmatched to any gene: 6. The CDR3 spells CASSLWDRGVDNQPQHF. For the CDR3, the DNA is TGTGCCAGCAGTTTATGGGACAGGGGAGTGGACAATCAGCCCCAGCATTTT.

This clone has just one count. The chain joins TRBV11-3 to TRBJ2-7; the match to TRBD1 covers 7 bases. The V segment lost 1 base and the J segment 1 base; nucleotides outside the gene matches: 4. CDR1 SGHNT and CDR2 YENEEA come from the germline V gene. The CDR3 is 15 residues long. CDR3 nucleotide sequence: TGTGCCAGCAGCTTAGCAGGGGGTACGTCCTACGAGCAGTACTTC. Amino acids: CASSLAGGTSYEQYF.

J is TRBJ2-5 and V is TRBV5-4; 7 bases line up with TRBD2. Matching the DNA end better, TRBJ2-7 makes the J call doubtful. The CDR3 consists of 15 residues. Germline V CDR1 and CDR2: SGHNT, YYREEE (reference sequence). This chain's CDR3 is CASSPKLADIYEQYF. The DNA of the CDR3 is TGTGCCAGCAGCCCCAAGCTAGCGGACATCTACGAGCAGTACTTC.

This chain uses TRBV28 with TRBJ2-7; TRBD1 matches 10 bases. The CDR3 is 17 amino acids. The junction had 11 bases not matched to a gene; V was cut back by 4 bases and J by 2 bases. From germline, CDR1 is MDHEN and CDR2 SYDVKM. CDR3 DNA sequence: TGTGCCAGCAGTTCCCTTGAGGGGGACAGGGGTCCCTACGAGCAGTACTTC. Its translation is CASSSLEGDRGPYEQYF.

The table lists this clone with a few counts. The chain links TRBV4-2 to TRBJ1-6, with 9 bases lining up with TRBD1. CDR1 and CDR2 (germline): LGHNA, YNFKEQ. The CDR3 covers 14 residues. The trim removed 1 base at V and 9 bases at J, leaving 1 base unmatched. In nucleotides, the CDR3 is TGTGCCAGCAGCCAAGGACAGGGGGTTTCACCCCTCCACTTT. Translation: CASSQGQGVSPLHF.

The sample holds one count of this clone. V gene TRBV5-4 combines with J gene TRBJ2-3, with D tentatively TRBD1 (5 bases). Trimming took 2 bases from V and 4 from J, leaving 14 bases between them. CDR1 and CDR2 (germline): SGHNT, YYREEE (reference sequence). CDR3 length: 15 residues. The CDR3 protein is CASSFRQGTADTQYF. In nucleotides, the CDR3 is TGTGCCAGCAGCTTTAGGCAGGGTACTGCAGATACGCAGTATTTT.

This sequence joins TRBV28 and TRBJ2-5; 9 bases agree with TRBD2. With 2 bases clipped from V and 14 bases from J, the junction kept 15 bases outside the gene matches. In germline, CDR1 is MDHEN, CDR2 SYDVKM. The CDR3 covers 15 residues. CDR3 in DNA: TGTGCCAGCAGTTTACGAGACGGCGGGAGGGAGAGACTTTACTTC. It is translated as CASSLRDGGRERLYF.

The count of this clone is one. V gene TRBV7-3 combines with J gene TRBJ1-6; 8 nucleotides align to TRBD1. With 5 bases clipped from V and 6 bases from J, the junction kept 12 bases outside the gene matches. The length of the CDR3 is 17 residues. The germline gives CDR1 SGHTA, CDR2 FQGTGA. The CDR3 reads CASSRKVQGASNSPLHF. CDR3 DNA sequence: TGTGCCAGCAGCAGAAAGGTCCAGGGGGCTAGTAATTCACCCCTCCACTTT.

The chain employs TRBV6-5 and TRBJ2-1; D gene ambiguous. V lost 2 bases and J lost 7, with 12 bases in between. The V gene's germline CDR1 is MNHEY and CDR2 SVGAGI. This CDR3 has 14 amino acids. The CDR3 protein is CASSYVAGKNEQFF. The CDR3 DNA sequence: TGTGCCAGCAGTTACGTGGCAGGAAAAAATGAGCAGTTCTTC.

This clone has just a few counts. The chain is built from TRBV6-5 and TRBJ1-5; D is unclear. V lost 5 bases and J 3 bases, leaving 11 bases between the germline ends. CDR1 is MNHEY, CDR2 SVGAGI, per germline. This CDR3 region has 14 residues. In DNA, the CDR3 is TGTGCCAGCAGTGACCAGGCAGTCAATCAGCCCCAGCATTTT. Its protein product is CASSDQAVNQPQHF.

The J gene is TRBJ2-7, the V gene TRBV15, with 7 bases fitting TRBD1. This CDR3 is 14 amino acids long. Germline V gives CDR1 LNHNV, CDR2 YYDKDF (reference sequence). Trimming removed 6 bases from V and 0 bases from J; junction bases left unmatched: 5. DNA of the CDR3: TGTGCCACCAGTACGGGACAGTTCTCCTACGAGCAGTACTTC. Translation: CATSTGQFSYEQYF.

The chain combines TRBV18 with TRBJ2-2, with TRBD1 identical over 7 bases. V gave up 4 bases and J gave up 0 bases; unmatched junction bases: 8. Germline CDR1 reads KGHSH; CDR2 reads LQKENI. CDR3 size: 17 residues. The DNA for the CDR3 is TGTGCCAGCTCACGGGACAGCATCTTCGCGAACACCGGGGAGCTGTTTTTT. This sequence encodes CASSRDSIFANTGELFF.

This clone appeared a single time. The V and J genes are TRBV2 and TRBJ1-2, with TRBD1 identical over 10 bases. The germline V gene has CDR1 SNHLY and CDR2 FYNNEI. The CDR3 has 14 amino acids. Germline trimming cut 8 bases from V and 4 bases from J; bases unmatched to any gene: 7. CDR3 in amino acids: CASFDRGRSYGYTF. The CDR3 DNA follows: TGTGCCAGCTTTGACAGGGGGCGCAGCTATGGCTACACCTTC.

The V call is TRBV6-1, the J call TRBJ2-4; 8 positions match TRBD2. V was clipped by 3 bases and J by 6 bases; unmatched bases: 7. Germline V gene lookup returns CDR1 MNHNS and CDR2 SASEGT. The CDR3 runs to 15 residues. The CDR3 region has the DNA TGTGCCAGCAGTGAGGTTCCAGCGGGGGTAAACATTCAGTACTTC. The encoded protein is CASSEVPAGVNIQYF.

The V and J genes are TRBV30 and TRBJ2-7, with TRBD1 as a possible D gene (5 bases). CDR1 and CDR2 from the germline V gene are GTSNPN and SVGIG (reference sequence). The CDR3 has 11 amino acids. V lost 1 base and J lost 6, with 7 bases in between. CDR3: CAWSDGAEQYF. CDR3 in DNA: TGTGCCTGGAGTGATGGGGCCGAGCAGTACTTC.

The chain has TRBV6-1 and TRBJ1-2; D possibly corresponds to TRBD1 (6 bases). The V end was cut by 4 bases, the J end by 2 bases, with 14 bases between. CDR3 size: 15 residues. The germline CDR1 and CDR2 sequences are MNHNS and SASEGT. The CDR3 here is CASSVGRTENYGYTF. Here the CDR3 DNA reads TGTGCCAGCAGTGTGGGTAGGACAGAAAACTATGGCTACACCTTC.

The chain recombines TRBV9 with TRBJ2-3; 7 bases agree with TRBD2. Trimming cost V 4 bases and J 0 bases; bases outside gene matches: 5. The CDR3 has 15 residues. Per germline, CDR1 SGDLS and CDR2 YYNGEE. Here the CDR3 DNA reads TGTGCCAGCAGCCCGAGCGGGGAAAGCACAGATACGCAGTATTTT. Translation gives CASSPSGESTDTQYF.

The chain carries TRBV5-1 and TRBJ1-4; the D is unclear. Trimming removed 0 bases at V and 3 bases at J, with 6 bases between. Germline V gives CDR1 SGHRS, CDR2 YFSETQ. This CDR3 is 14 amino acids long. The CDR3 DNA is TGCGCCAGCAGCTTGGTGTCAGCTAATGAAAAACTGTTTTTT. Translation: CASSLVSANEKLFF.

The rearrangement joins TRBV6-7 to TRBJ1-1; TRBD1 agrees at 7 bases. TRBV6-7 is an open reading frame whose function is uncertain. V lost 3 bases and J lost 0; bases outside the gene matches: 4. The CDR3 is made up of 15 amino acids. The CDR3 region is CASSYKGQMNTEAFF. Here the CDR3 DNA reads TGTGCCAGCAGTTATAAGGGACAGATGAACACTGAAGCTTTCTTT.

This chain links TRBV7-9 with TRBJ2-7; 7 positions agree with TRBD1. The CDR3 loop spans 15 amino acids. The V gene's germline CDR1 is SEHNR and CDR2 FQNEAQ (reference sequence). V shed 3 bases, J shed 3 bases, and the junction held 8 bases outside the gene matches. The CDR3 reads CASSLIPGTVYEQYF. CDR3 DNA sequence: TGTGCCAGCAGCTTGATTCCCGGGACAGTCTACGAGCAGTACTTC.

The rearrangement joins TRBV11-2 to TRBJ1-4; 9 bases are shared with TRBD1. J lost 3 bases, V lost 2 bases, and 7 bases had no gene match. Per the germline V gene, CDR1 is SGHAT and CDR2 is FQNNGV. There are 17 residues in the CDR3. The CDR3 here is CASSLLDRGLANEKLFF. The DNA for the CDR3 is TGTGCCAGCAGCTTACTAGACAGGGGGTTGGCTAATGAAAAACTGTTTTTT. Complete variable domain (other parts from reference TRBV11-2 and TRBJ1-4): EAGVAQSPRYKIIEKRQSVAFWCNPISGHATLYWYQQILGQGPKLLIQFQNNGVVDDSQLPKDRFSAERLKGVDSTLKIQPAKLEDSAVYLCASSLLDRGLANEKLFFGSGTQLSVL.

This chain connects TRBV7-2 to TRBJ2-7; D not certain. In germline, CDR1 is SGHTA, CDR2 FQGNSA. Trimming took off 4 bases at V and 2 bases at J, with 12 bases between the two ends. The CDR3 contains 14 residues. CDR3 amino acids: CASSSAAVAYEQYF. CDR3 DNA sequence: TGTGCCAGCAGCTCTGCGGCAGTAGCCTACGAGCAGTACTTC.

This chain joins TRBV7-9 and TRBJ1-6; D remains unclear. Germline CDR1 and CDR2: SEHNR and FQNEAQ (reference sequence). The CDR3 contains 14 residues. V was clipped by 4 bases and J by 7 bases, with 11 bases between them. CDR3 loop: CASSSETSNSPLHF. The CDR3 nucleotides are TGTGCCAGCAGCTCAGAAACGTCAAATTCACCCCTCCACTTT.

V and J are TRBV2 and TRBJ2-7; TRBD1 matches 10 bases. Germline values: CDR1 SNHLY, CDR2 FYNNEI. The ends lost 4 bases at V and 4 bases at J; junction bases unmatched: 4. The CDR3 is 14 amino acids. The CDR3 here is CASSVDRGRYEQYF. The DNA of the CDR3 is TGTGCCAGCAGTGTAGACAGGGGGCGGTACGAGCAGTACTTC.

This chain joins TRBV4-2 and TRBJ2-1; TRBD2 aligns across 8 bases. CDR1 is LGHNA, CDR2 YNFKEQ, per germline. Trimming took 1 base from V and 3 from J; bases not matched to a gene: 8. CDR3 size: 17 residues. The CDR3 region is CASSQGTGTRLYNEQFF. The CDR3 DNA sequence: TGTGCCAGCAGCCAAGGAACCGGGACTAGACTCTACAATGAGCAGTTCTTC.

The chain carries TRBV6-5 and TRBJ1-1; perhaps TRBD1 as D (5 bases). V lost 5 bases and J lost 5, with 12 bases in between. The CDR3 spans 13 residues. Germline values: CDR1 MNHEY, CDR2 SVGAGI. CDR3 in amino acids: CASSEAGGTEAFF. CDR3 bases: TGTGCCAGCAGTGAAGCGGGGGGGACTGAAGCTTTCTTT.

The J gene is TRBJ1-5, the V gene TRBV5-6; no clear D. The CDR3 contains 12 residues. Germline loops: CDR1 SGHDT, CDR2 YYEEEE. Trimming took 4 bases from V and 4 from J, leaving 6 bases between them. CDR3 sequence reads: CASSQNNQPQHF. For the CDR3, the DNA is TGTGCCAGCAGCCAGAATAATCAGCCCCAGCATTTT.

The chain has TRBV6-4 and TRBJ2-3; D may be TRBD2 (7 bases). This CDR3 spans 20 amino acids. Germline-derived CDR1 and CDR2 are MRHNA and SNTAGT. V shed 0 bases and J shed 5 bases, with 27 bases lying between them. The CDR3 region is CASSDSSAPFGGGPKDTQYF. As DNA, the CDR3 is TGTGCCAGCAGTGACTCGAGCGCCCCCTTTGGGGGGGGGCCGAAAGATACGCAGTATTTT.

This clone showed up just a few times. The chain employs TRBV18 and TRBJ1-1, with 8 bases lining up with TRBD1. CDR1 and CDR2 from the germline V gene are KGHSH and LQKENI. V shed 6 bases and J 3 bases; nucleotides not matched to a gene: 3. The CDR3 totals 13 residues. This CDR3 is CASSPTGDTEAFF. The CDR3 coding sequence is TGTGCCAGCTCGCCGACAGGGGACACTGAAGCTTTCTTT.